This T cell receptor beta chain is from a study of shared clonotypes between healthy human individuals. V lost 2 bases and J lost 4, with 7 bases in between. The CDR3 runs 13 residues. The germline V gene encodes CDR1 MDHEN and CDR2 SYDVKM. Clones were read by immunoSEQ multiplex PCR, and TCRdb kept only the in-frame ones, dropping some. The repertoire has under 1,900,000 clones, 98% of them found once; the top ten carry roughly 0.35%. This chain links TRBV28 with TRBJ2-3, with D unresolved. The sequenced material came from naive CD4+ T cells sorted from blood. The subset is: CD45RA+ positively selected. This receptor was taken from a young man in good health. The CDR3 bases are TGTGCCAGCAGTTTAGCCTTTCCAGATACGCAGTATTTT. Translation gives CASSLAFPDTQYF.